One T cell receptor (beta chain) is described in this entry. This specimen belongs to a study of T cell changes during pregnancy in multiple sclerosis. Assay used: immunoSEQ multiplex PCR; TCRdb lists only in-frame clones, some missing. Among about 72,000 clones listed, 91% were seen once. This receptor was taken from a female donor in good health, enrolled as a control in a pregnancy study. The material sequenced was peripheral blood, taken in the third trimester of pregnancy.

As DNA, the CDR3 is TGTGCCAGCACCGTTTCACTAGCGGTACAAGAGACCCAGTACTTC. The encoded protein is CASTVSLAVQETQYF. The J gene is TRBJ2-5, the V gene TRBV6-1; 8 nucleotides align to TRBD2. This CDR3 contains 15 residues. From germline, CDR1 is MNHNS and CDR2 SASEGT. J gave up 2 bases and V 7 bases, and 9 bases lay outside the gene matches.